This T cell receptor (beta chain) derives from a study of shared clonotypes between healthy human individuals. Study information: Contributing individuals were two females and three males aged 18 to 49.

The CDR3 is 12 residues long. CDR1 SQVTM and CDR2 ANQGSEA come from the germline V gene. Across several immunoSEQ plates, the genomic DNA of each subset was split evenly. TCRdb's copy holds only in-frame clones and misses some; the assay was immunoSEQ multiplex PCR. The table records roughly 1,000,000 clones, about 80% of them present only once. This clone came up a few times. Sequencing was carried out using memory CD4+ T cells from PBMCs. Subset meaning: CD45RA-negative fraction. The TCR comes from a man in his late teens or twenties in good health. Some clones in this sample may be carry-over from other donors' samples. This chain joins TRBV29-1 and TRBJ2-5; no firm D call. The DNA end is a closer match to TRBJ2-7, so the J assignment may be wrong. DNA for the CDR3: TGCAGCGTTGATTCAGGAAACTACGAGCAGTACTTC. Protein product: CSVDSGNYEQYF.